This TCR beta chain was sequenced for a study of blood T cell repertoires in COVID-19. Germline V CDR1 and CDR2: SGHDT, YYEEEE. V lost 2 bases to trimming and J lost 0 bases; unmatched junction nucleotides: 5. The CDR3 has 16 amino acids. The data were produced by immunoSEQ multiplex PCR, yet TCRdb's version contains in-frame clones alone and is incomplete. The table shows 53,000 or so clones, with 90% to 95% occurring only once. The receptor was isolated from a human donor in a cohort sampled during active COVID-19. The chain is built from TRBV5-6 and TRBJ1-2; 9 bases are a match to TRBD1. The sample taken for sequencing was peripheral blood. CDR3 region: CASSFGTGQSNYGYTF. Written as DNA, the CDR3 is TGTGCCAGCAGCTTTGGGACAGGGCAATCTAACTATGGCTACACCTTC.